This entry describes one T cell receptor (beta chain). The data stem from a study of blood T cell repertoires in COVID-19. Overall study: Sites across the United States, Italy and Spain contributed samples from acute and convalescent COVID-19. In each case, the material was cDNA or gDNA derived from T cells, B-cell-depleted T cells, or PBMCs.

As handled by the study authors: It was from reference gene primer amplification that nucleated cell counts were estimated. Produced via immunoSEQ multiplex PCR; TCRdb's table is partial and in-frame only. The DNA was the basis for D and trimming; V, J and clone size are from that table. The data contain roughly 230,000 clones, around 83% of them seen just once; the ten biggest clones take up approximately 8.6%. V lost 6 bases to trimming and J lost 3 bases; unmatched junction nucleotides: 11. The CDR3 consists of 15 residues. CDR1 and CDR2 (germline): ENHRY, SYGVKD. The chain joins TRBV10-3 to TRBJ2-7; 7 nucleotides match TRBD2. Sequenced: peripheral blood. The origin of this receptor is a man aged 35-49 years with active or convalescent COVID-19. CDR3 coding DNA: TGTGCCATCAGCCCAGAGACTGGCGGGAGCTACGAGCAGTACTTC. Translating it yields CAISPETGGSYEQYF.